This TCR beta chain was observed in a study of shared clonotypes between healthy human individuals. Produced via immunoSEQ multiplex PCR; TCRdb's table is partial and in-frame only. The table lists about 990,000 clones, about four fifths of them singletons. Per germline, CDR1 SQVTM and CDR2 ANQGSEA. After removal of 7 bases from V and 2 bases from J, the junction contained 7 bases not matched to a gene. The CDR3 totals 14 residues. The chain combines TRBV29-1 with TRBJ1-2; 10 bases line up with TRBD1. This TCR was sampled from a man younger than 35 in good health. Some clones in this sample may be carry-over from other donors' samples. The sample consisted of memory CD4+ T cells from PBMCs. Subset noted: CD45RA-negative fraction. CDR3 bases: TGCAGCGCATCGGGACAGGGGACCAACTATGGCTACACCTTC. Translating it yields CSASGQGTNYGYTF.